These T cell receptor beta chains were read from a single sample in a study of blood T cells in healthy people across ages. A single record per CDR3 protein comes from TCRdb applying MiXCR to the 5' RACE reads. Found here are hundreds of thousands of distinct CDR3 sequences, more than 20% of them singletons; the top ten hold 3.6%. Sequencing was performed on blood. Receptors were obtained from a man in his 70s in good health. Each CDR3 is given with its conserved first and last residue. Fields, in order: J gene, clone size, CDR3 length, D gene, V gene, CDR3 DNA, CDR3 protein. A D gene is named only where the DNA matches it firmly. The size of a clone is reported for some rows only, either as once, few or many, or as a class for expanded clones.

J: TRBJ1-1
size: -
length: 11
D: -
V: TRBV12-3/TRBV12-4
DNA: TGTGCCAGCAGTTTCCGCACTGAAGCTTTCTTT
CDR3: CASSFRTEAFF

J: TRBJ2-1
size: many
length: 12
D: -
V: TRBV7-3
DNA: TGTGCCAGCAGTTTCCAGGGTCGTGAGCAGTTCTTC
CDR3: CASSFQGREQFF

J: TRBJ1-5
size: few
length: 16
D: TRBD1
V: TRBV10-3
DNA: TGTGCCATCGCGGGATCGGGACAGGGGGTCAATCAGCCCCAGCATTTT
CDR3: CAIAGSGQGVNQPQHF

J: TRBJ2-5
size: -
length: 14
D: TRBD1
V: TRBV4-1
DNA: TGCGCCAGCAGCCAAGAGAGCAGGGGGGAGACCCAGTACTTC
CDR3: CASSQESRGETQYF

J: TRBJ2-7
size: few
length: 15
D: TRBD2
V: TRBV5-1
DNA: TGCGCCAGCAGCTTTACTAGCGGGACTCTCTACGAGCAGTACTTC
CDR3: CASSFTSGTLYEQYF

J: TRBJ2-1
size: -
length: 15
D: TRBD2
V: TRBV5-1
DNA: TGCGCCAGCAGCTTGGGTAGCGGGAGAACCAATGAGCAGTTCTTC
CDR3: CASSLGSGRTNEQFF

J: TRBJ1-1
size: -
length: 11
D: -
V: TRBV20-1
DNA: TGCAGTGGAATTTGGGGGGAAGGAGCTTTCTTT
CDR3: CSGIWGEGAFF

J: TRBJ2-5
size: -
length: 13
D: TRBD1
V: TRBV19
DNA: TGTGCCAGTAGCAGGGGGCGCGGAGAGACCCAGTACTTC
CDR3: CASSRGRGETQYF

J: TRBJ2-2
size: few
length: 14
D: -
V: TRBV5-1
DNA: TGCGCCAGCAGCTTGGCCTTCGACACCGGGGAGCTGTTTTTT
CDR3: CASSLAFDTGELFF

J: TRBJ1-6
size: few
length: 14
D: -
V: TRBV11-2
DNA: TGTGCCAGCAGCTTAAAACCCGGGGGGTCACCCCTCCACTTT
CDR3: CASSLKPGGSPLHF

J: TRBJ2-3
size: -
length: 17
D: -
V: TRBV12-3/TRBV12-4
DNA: TGTGCCAGCAGTTTTACCCTGTTTTACCAAAGCACAGATACGCAGTATTTT
CDR3: CASSFTLFYQSTDTQYF

J: TRBJ2-1
size: few
length: 12
D: -
V: TRBV6-6
DNA: TGTGCCAGCAATGATAGGTACAATGAGCAGTTCTTC
CDR3: CASNDRYNEQFF

J: TRBJ1-1
size: -
length: 18
D: -
V: TRBV4-2
DNA: TGTGCCAGCAGCCAAGACGTGACACCGGCGGGGGGGGACACTGAAGCTTTCTTT
CDR3: CASSQDVTPAGGDTEAFF

J: TRBJ1-4
size: few
length: 15
D: -
V: TRBV24-1
DNA: TGTGCCACCAGTGATTCAGCCGGGAGAGGTGAAAAACTGTTTTTT
CDR3: CATSDSAGRGEKLFF

J: TRBJ2-7
size: -
length: 17
D: TRBD2
V: TRBV20-1
DNA: TGCAGTGCCGCTCCTTCGACTAGCGGGAGTCGGACCTACGAGCAGTACTTC
CDR3: CSAAPSTSGSRTYEQYF

J: TRBJ2-5
size: few
length: 13
D: -
V: TRBV12-3/TRBV12-4
DNA: TGTGCCAGCAGTTGGATCCCCAAAGAGACCCAGTACTTC
CDR3: CASSWIPKETQYF

J: TRBJ2-1
size: few
length: 14
D: TRBD2
V: TRBV20-1
DNA: TGCAGTGCGCCTAAAGCGGGAGGGCCGAATGAGCAGTTCTTC
CDR3: CSAPKAGGPNEQFF

J: TRBJ2-1
size: few
length: 15
D: TRBD2
V: TRBV9
DNA: TGTGCCAGCAGCCCCCGGGTAGCGGGGTACAATGAGCAGTTCTTC
CDR3: CASSPRVAGYNEQFF

J: TRBJ2-7
size: -
length: 16
D: TRBD1
V: TRBV25-1
DNA: TGTGCCAGCAGTGAAACTACGACAGGGTTAAAGGCCGAGCAGTACTTC
CDR3: CASSETTTGLKAEQYF

J: TRBJ2-4
size: -
length: 14
D: TRBD2
V: TRBV5-1
DNA: TGCGCCAGCAGCTTAGCGGGAGGGGAGGACATTCAGTACTTC
CDR3: CASSLAGGEDIQYF

J: TRBJ2-7
size: few
length: 13
D: -
V: TRBV2
DNA: TGTGCCAGCAGTGAAACCCTGACCTACGAGCAGTACTTC
CDR3: CASSETLTYEQYF

J: TRBJ1-1
size: -
length: 11
D: -
V: TRBV28
DNA: TGTGCCAGCAGACGTTACACTGAAGCTTTCTTT
CDR3: CASRRYTEAFF

J: TRBJ1-4
size: many
length: 14
D: TRBD1
V: TRBV7-9
DNA: TGTGCCAGCAGCCGAGGACAGGGAAGGGAAAAACTGTTTTTT
CDR3: CASSRGQGREKLFF

J: TRBJ2-1
size: few
length: 14
D: TRBD1
V: TRBV3-1
DNA: TGTGCCAGCAGCCAAAGGGACAGGGGGATAGAGCAGTTCTTC
CDR3: CASSQRDRGIEQFF

J: TRBJ2-7
size: -
length: 14
D: TRBD1
V: TRBV27
DNA: TGTGCCAGCAGTACCGGGACAGGAAAGTACGAGCAGTACTTC
CDR3: CASSTGTGKYEQYF

J: TRBJ2-1
size: -
length: 13
D: -
V: TRBV28
DNA: TGTGCCAGCAGCATAAGGGGGGGTTCTGAACAGTTCTTC
CDR3: CASSIRGGSEQFF

J: TRBJ2-1
size: -
length: 14
D: TRBD2
V: TRBV6-5
DNA: TGTGCCAGCAGCAGGACTAGCGGGAGCTATGAGCAGTTCTTC
CDR3: CASSRTSGSYEQFF

J: TRBJ2-5
size: -
length: 15
D: TRBD1
V: TRBV24-1
DNA: TGTGCCACCAGTGATACAGGGGGCATCCAAGAGACCCAGTACTTC
CDR3: CATSDTGGIQETQYF

J: TRBJ2-7
size: few
length: 14
D: -
V: TRBV5-1
DNA: TGCGCCAGCAGCTTGAACGGGGAAGGCTACGAGCAGTACTTC
CDR3: CASSLNGEGYEQYF

J: TRBJ1-1
size: few
length: 18
D: TRBD1
V: TRBV5-1
DNA: TGCGCCAGCAGCTTAAGAAGGAGGGGGCGCGGGACGGACACTGAAGCTTTCTTT
CDR3: CASSLRRRGRGTDTEAFF

J: TRBJ2-1
size: -
length: 15
D: -
V: TRBV7-9
DNA: TGTGCCAGCAGCTTCCGGGGAGAGGGGAATGAGGAGCAGTTCTTC
CDR3: CASSFRGEGNEEQFF

J: TRBJ2-1
size: -
length: 14
D: -
V: TRBV28
DNA: TGTGCCAGCAGGAATCCAGGCCGATACAATGAGCAGTTCTTC
CDR3: CASRNPGRYNEQFF

J: TRBJ2-7
size: -
length: 15
D: -
V: TRBV9
DNA: TGTGCCAGCAGCGTATCCCTCCAAAAGGGTGACGAGCAGTACTTC
CDR3: CASSVSLQKGDEQYF

J: TRBJ2-1
size: few
length: 14
D: TRBD2
V: TRBV20-1
DNA: TGCAGTGCTATAGCGGGAGGGTCCTACAATGAGCAGTTCTTC
CDR3: CSAIAGGSYNEQFF

J: TRBJ2-1
size: -
length: 13
D: -
V: TRBV18
DNA: TGTGCCAGCACTACTTCCTTCTACAATGAGCAGTTCTTC
CDR3: CASTTSFYNEQFF

J: TRBJ2-1
size: -
length: 20
D: TRBD2
V: TRBV7-2
DNA: TGTGCCAGCAGCTTCGCAGTTGGGACTAGCGGGAGGGCCGGGGACAATGAGCAGTTCTTC
CDR3: CASSFAVGTSGRAGDNEQFF

J: TRBJ2-5
size: -
length: 16
D: -
V: TRBV6-6
DNA: TGTGCCAGCAGTTACGGGTTGGACAGCCCGGCAGAGACCCAGTACTTC
CDR3: CASSYGLDSPAETQYF

J: TRBJ2-7
size: many
length: 12
D: -
V: TRBV7-2
DNA: TGTGCCAGCAGCTTAGAGTTGGGCGAGCAGTACTTC
CDR3: CASSLELGEQYF

J: TRBJ1-6
size: -
length: 14
D: TRBD1
V: TRBV12-3/TRBV12-4
DNA: TGTGCCAGCAGACAGACAGGGGTTATCTCACCCCTCCACTTT
CDR3: CASRQTGVISPLHF

J: TRBJ2-5
size: few
length: 14
D: -
V: TRBV5-1
DNA: TGCGCCAGCAGCTTCACAGGGCCCCCGGAGACCCAGTACTTC
CDR3: CASSFTGPPETQYF

J: TRBJ2-3
size: -
length: 15
D: -
V: TRBV5-5
DNA: TGTGCCAGCAGCTATATCGGGGGAGAGGTAGATACGCAGTATTTT
CDR3: CASSYIGGEVDTQYF

J: TRBJ1-2
size: -
length: 14
D: -
V: TRBV6-6
DNA: TGTGCCAGCTCCTCCCCCCCCGGGGGCTATGGCTACACCTTC
CDR3: CASSSPPGGYGYTF

J: TRBJ2-7
size: few
length: 15
D: -
V: TRBV6-5
DNA: TGTGCCAGCAGTCGAAACGGGGGCGCGGGGTACGAGCAGTACTTC
CDR3: CASSRNGGAGYEQYF

J: TRBJ2-6
size: -
length: 17
D: TRBD1
V: TRBV20-1
DNA: TGCAGTGCTAGAGATAAGGGACAGAACTCTGGGGCCAACGTCCTGACTTTC
CDR3: CSARDKGQNSGANVLTF

J: TRBJ1-2
size: -
length: 14
D: -
V: TRBV7-9
DNA: TGTGCCAGCAGTTACGACACTGCTAACTATGGCTACACCTTC
CDR3: CASSYDTANYGYTF

J: TRBJ2-2
size: -
length: 14
D: TRBD1
V: TRBV30
DNA: TGTGCCTGGAGGAACAGGGGTAACACCGGGGAGCTGTTTTTT
CDR3: CAWRNRGNTGELFF

J: TRBJ2-5
size: -
length: 14
D: -
V: TRBV29-1
DNA: TGCAGCGTCGAGGGTTGGGGGGCTGCGGAGACCCAGTACTTC
CDR3: CSVEGWGAAETQYF

J: TRBJ2-3
size: -
length: 14
D: -
V: TRBV9
DNA: TGTGCCAGCAGCGTAGAAGACAGATCAGATACGCAGTATTTT
CDR3: CASSVEDRSDTQYF

J: TRBJ1-4
size: few
length: 18
D: TRBD1
V: TRBV2
DNA: TGTGCCAGCAGTGAAGGTGGACAGGGGATAAGGGGAGGTGAAAAACTGTTTTTT
CDR3: CASSEGGQGIRGGEKLFF

J: TRBJ2-1
size: many
length: 12
D: -
V: TRBV3-1
DNA: TGTGCCAGCAGTCCAGGCAACAATGAGCAGTTCTTC
CDR3: CASSPGNNEQFF

J: TRBJ2-7
size: few
length: 17
D: TRBD2
V: TRBV28
DNA: TGTGCCAGCACAGGCCTAGCGGGAGGGCCTAAGGCCTACGAGCAGTACTTC
CDR3: CASTGLAGGPKAYEQYF

J: TRBJ2-3
size: -
length: 15
D: -
V: TRBV5-1
DNA: TGCGCCAGCAGCTTGGGGGCTAGCGAGGGAGATACGCAGTATTTT
CDR3: CASSLGASEGDTQYF

J: TRBJ2-2
size: -
length: 15
D: TRBD1
V: TRBV5-1
DNA: TGCGCCAGCAGCGAAACAGGGGTTAACACCGGGGAGCTGTTTTTT
CDR3: CASSETGVNTGELFF

J: TRBJ2-7
size: few
length: 15
D: TRBD2
V: TRBV7-3
DNA: TGTGCCAGCAGCGGACTAGCGGGAGACGCTTACGAGCAGTACTTC
CDR3: CASSGLAGDAYEQYF

J: TRBJ2-2
size: few
length: 14
D: -
V: TRBV28
DNA: TGTGCCAGCGGGGTCCAGCGATACACCGGGGAGCTGTTTTTT
CDR3: CASGVQRYTGELFF

J: TRBJ2-3
size: -
length: 16
D: TRBD1
V: TRBV20-1
DNA: TGCAGTGCTAGAGATACGCCAGGGGGCGGCACAGATACGCAGTATTTT
CDR3: CSARDTPGGGTDTQYF

J: TRBJ2-1
size: few
length: 15
D: -
V: TRBV3-1
DNA: TGTGCCAGCAGTCTAGTGGAGAGCTCCTACAATGAGCAGTTCTTC
CDR3: CASSLVESSYNEQFF

J: TRBJ2-5
size: -
length: 16
D: TRBD2
V: TRBV7-2
DNA: TGTGCCAGCAGCTTAAGTTTTGCGGGAGGGCAAGAGACCCAGTACTTC
CDR3: CASSLSFAGGQETQYF